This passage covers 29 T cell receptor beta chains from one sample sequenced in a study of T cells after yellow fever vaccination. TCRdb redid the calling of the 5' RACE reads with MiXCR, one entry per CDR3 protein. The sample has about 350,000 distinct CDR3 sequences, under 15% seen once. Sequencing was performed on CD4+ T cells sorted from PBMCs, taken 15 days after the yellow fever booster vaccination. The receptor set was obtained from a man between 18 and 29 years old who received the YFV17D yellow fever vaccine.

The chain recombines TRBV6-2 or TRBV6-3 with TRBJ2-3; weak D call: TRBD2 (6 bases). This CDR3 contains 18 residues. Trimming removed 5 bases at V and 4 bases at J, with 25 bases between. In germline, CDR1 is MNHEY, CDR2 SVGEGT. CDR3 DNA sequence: TGTGCCAGCAGTCCACCCCTTTATACGCGCGGGAAGTCAGATACGCAGTATTTT. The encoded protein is CASSPPLYTRGKSDTQYF.

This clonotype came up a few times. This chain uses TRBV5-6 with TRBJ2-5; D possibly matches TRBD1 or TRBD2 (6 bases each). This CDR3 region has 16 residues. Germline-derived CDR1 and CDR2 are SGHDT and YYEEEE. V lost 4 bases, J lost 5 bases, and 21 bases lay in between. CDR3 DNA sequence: TGTGCCAGCAGCCCTTTAATTAAGGGGGGCAGGGAGACCCAGTACTTC. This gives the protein CASSPLIKGGRETQYF.

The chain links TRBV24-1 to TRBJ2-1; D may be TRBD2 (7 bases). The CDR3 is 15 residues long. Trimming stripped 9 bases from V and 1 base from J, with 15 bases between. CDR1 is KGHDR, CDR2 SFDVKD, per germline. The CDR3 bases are TGTGCCACCGGGGGGGGCCAGGGGTCCTACAATGAGCAGTTCTTC. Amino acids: CATGGGQGSYNEQFF.

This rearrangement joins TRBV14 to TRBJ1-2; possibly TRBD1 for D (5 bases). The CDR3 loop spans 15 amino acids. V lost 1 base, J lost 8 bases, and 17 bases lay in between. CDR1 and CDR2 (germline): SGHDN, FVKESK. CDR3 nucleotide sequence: TGTGCCAGCAGCCAAGTTGGGACGCTATCGGGCGGCTACACCTTC. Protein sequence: CASSQVGTLSGGYTF.

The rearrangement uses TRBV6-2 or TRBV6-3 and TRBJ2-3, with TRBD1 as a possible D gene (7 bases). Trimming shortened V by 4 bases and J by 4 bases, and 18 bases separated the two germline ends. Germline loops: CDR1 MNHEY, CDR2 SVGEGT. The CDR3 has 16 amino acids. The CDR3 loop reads CASSSLGQGGPDTQYF. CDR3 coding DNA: TGTGCCAGCAGTTCCCTGGGGCAGGGGGGCCCAGATACGCAGTATTTT.

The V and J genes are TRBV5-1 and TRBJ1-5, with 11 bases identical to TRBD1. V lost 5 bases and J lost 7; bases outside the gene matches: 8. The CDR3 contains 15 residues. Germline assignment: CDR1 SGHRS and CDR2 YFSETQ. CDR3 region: CASSRTGGTEQPQHF. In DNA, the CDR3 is TGCGCCAGCAGTCGGACAGGGGGCACGGAGCAGCCCCAGCATTTT.

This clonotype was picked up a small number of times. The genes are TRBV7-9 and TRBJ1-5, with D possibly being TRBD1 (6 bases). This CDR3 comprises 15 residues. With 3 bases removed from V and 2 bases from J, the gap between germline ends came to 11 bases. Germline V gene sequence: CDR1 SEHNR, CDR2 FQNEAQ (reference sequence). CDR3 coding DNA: TGTGCCAGCAGCTTGGGGGCAGGGGGCAATCAGCCCCAGCATTTT. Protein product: CASSLGAGGNQPQHF.

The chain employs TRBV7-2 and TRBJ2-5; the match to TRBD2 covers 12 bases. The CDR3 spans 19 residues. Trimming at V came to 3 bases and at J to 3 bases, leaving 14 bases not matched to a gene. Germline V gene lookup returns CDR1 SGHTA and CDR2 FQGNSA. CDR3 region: CASSFKWLAGGLSEETQYF. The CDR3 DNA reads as TGTGCCAGCAGCTTCAAATGGCTAGCGGGGGGGCTGTCAGAAGAGACCCAGTACTTC.

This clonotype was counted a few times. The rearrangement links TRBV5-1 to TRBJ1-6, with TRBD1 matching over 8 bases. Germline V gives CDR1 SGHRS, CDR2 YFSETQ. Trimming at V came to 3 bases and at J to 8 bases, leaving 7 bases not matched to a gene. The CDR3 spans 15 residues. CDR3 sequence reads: CASSSSQGDHSPLHF. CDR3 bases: TGCGCCAGCAGCTCCTCACAGGGGGACCATTCACCCCTCCACTTT.

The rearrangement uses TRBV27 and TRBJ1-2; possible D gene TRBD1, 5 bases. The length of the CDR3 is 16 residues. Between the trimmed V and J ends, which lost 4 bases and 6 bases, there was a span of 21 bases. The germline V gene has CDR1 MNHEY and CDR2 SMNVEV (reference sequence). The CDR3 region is CASSSYVLGGEDGYTF. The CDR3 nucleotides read TGTGCCAGCAGTTCCTACGTTTTGGGGGGGGAGGATGGCTACACCTTC.

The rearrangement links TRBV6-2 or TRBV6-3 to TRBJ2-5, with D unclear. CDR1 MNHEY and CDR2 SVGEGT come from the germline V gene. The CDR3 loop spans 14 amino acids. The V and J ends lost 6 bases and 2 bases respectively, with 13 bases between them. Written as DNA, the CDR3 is TGTGCCAGCAGAACAAGACTGGGACAAGAGACCCAGTACTTC. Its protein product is CASRTRLGQETQYF.

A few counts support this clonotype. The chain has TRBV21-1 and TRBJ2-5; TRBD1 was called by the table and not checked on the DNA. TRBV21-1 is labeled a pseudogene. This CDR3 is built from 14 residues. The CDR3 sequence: CASPPGTGKQTQYF. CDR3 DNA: TGTGCCAGCCCCCCGGGGACCGGGAAACAGACCCAGTACTTC.

The CDR3 DNA reads as TGTGCCACCAGCAGAGATCGTGGCGGGGGCACAGATACGCAGTATTTT. This codes for CATSRDRGGGTDTQYF. The V and J genes are TRBV15 and TRBJ2-3, with D perhaps TRBD2 (6 bases). Germline V gene data show CDR1 as LNHNV and CDR2 as YYDKDF (reference sequence). There are 16 residues in the CDR3. Trimming shortened V by 0 bases and J by 1 base, and 11 bases separated the two germline ends.

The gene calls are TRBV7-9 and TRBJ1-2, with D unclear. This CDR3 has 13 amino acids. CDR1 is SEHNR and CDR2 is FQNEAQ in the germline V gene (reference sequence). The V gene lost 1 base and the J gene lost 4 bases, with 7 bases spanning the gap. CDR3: CASSLGGLYGYTF. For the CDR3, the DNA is TGTGCCAGCAGCTTAGGAGGGCTCTATGGCTACACCTTC.

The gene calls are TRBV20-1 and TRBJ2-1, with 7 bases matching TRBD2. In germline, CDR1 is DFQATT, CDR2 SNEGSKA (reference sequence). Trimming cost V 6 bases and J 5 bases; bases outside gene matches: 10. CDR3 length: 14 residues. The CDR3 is CSANPGTNNNEQFF. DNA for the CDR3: TGCAGTGCCAACCCCGGGACTAATAACAATGAGCAGTTCTTC.

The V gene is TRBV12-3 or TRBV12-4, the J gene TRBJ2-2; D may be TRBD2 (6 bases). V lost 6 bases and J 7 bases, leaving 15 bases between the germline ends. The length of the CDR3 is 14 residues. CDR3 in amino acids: CASRPAGGDGELFF. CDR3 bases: TGTGCCAGCAGGCCGGCGGGCGGGGACGGGGAGCTGTTTTTT.

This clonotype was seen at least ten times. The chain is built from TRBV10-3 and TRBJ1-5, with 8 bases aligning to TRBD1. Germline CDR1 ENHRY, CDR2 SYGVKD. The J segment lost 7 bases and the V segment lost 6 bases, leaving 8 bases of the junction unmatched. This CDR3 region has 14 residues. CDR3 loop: CAISPDRDEQPQHF. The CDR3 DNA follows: TGTGCCATCAGCCCGGACAGGGATGAACAGCCCCAGCATTTT.

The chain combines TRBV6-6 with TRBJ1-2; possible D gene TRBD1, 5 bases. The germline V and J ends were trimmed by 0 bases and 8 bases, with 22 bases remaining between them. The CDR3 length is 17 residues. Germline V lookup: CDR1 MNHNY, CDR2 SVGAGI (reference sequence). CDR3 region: CASSYSMPGQGRKGYTF. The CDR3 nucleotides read TGTGCCAGCAGTTACTCGATGCCAGGGCAGGGTCGAAAGGGCTACACCTTC.

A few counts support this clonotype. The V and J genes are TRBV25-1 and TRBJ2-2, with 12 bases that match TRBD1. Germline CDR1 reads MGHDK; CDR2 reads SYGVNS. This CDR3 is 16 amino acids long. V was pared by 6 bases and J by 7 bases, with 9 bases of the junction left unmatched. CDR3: CASRAGTGGRGGELFF. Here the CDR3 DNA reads TGTGCCAGCAGAGCCGGGACAGGGGGCAGAGGCGGGGAGCTGTTTTTT.

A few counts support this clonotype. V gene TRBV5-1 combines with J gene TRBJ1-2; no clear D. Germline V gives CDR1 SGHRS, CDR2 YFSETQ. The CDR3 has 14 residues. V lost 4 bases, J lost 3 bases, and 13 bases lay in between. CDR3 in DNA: TGCGCCAGCAGCCTGGAGGCACCCCACTATGGCTACACCTTC. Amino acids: CASSLEAPHYGYTF.

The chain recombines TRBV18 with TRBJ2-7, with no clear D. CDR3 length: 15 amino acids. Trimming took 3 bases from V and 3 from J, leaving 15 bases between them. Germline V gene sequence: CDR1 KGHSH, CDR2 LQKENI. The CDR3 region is CASSPSGLGYYEQYV. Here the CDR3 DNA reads TGTGCCAGCTCACCTAGTGGGTTGGGGTACTACGAGCAGTACGTC.

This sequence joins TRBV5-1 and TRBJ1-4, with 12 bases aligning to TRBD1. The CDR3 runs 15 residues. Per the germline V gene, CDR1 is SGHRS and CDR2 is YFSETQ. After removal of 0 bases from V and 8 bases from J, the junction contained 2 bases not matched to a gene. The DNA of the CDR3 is TGCGCCAGCAGCTTGGGGGACAGGGGGCCCGAAAAACTGTTTTTT. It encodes CASSLGDRGPEKLFF. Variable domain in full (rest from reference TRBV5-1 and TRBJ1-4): KAGVTQTPRYLIKTRGQQVTLSCSPISGHRSVSWYQQTPGQGLQFLFEYFSETQRNKGNFPGRFSGRQFSNSRSEMNVSTLELGDSALYLCASSLGDRGPEKLFFGSGTQLSVL.

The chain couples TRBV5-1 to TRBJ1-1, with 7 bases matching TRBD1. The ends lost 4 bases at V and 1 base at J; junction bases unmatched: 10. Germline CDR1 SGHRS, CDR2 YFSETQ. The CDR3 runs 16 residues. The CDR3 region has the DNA TGCGCCAGCAGCCCTTACCCAGACAGGGCGAACACTGAAGCTTTCTTT. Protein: CASSPYPDRANTEAFF.

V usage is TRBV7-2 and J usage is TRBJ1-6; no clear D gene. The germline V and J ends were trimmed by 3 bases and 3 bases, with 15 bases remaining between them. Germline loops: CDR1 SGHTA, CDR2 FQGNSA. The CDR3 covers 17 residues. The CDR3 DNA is TGTGCCAGCAGCTTGGGCCCCGGGCAGATCTATAATTCACCCCTCCACTTT. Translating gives CASSLGPGQIYNSPLHF.

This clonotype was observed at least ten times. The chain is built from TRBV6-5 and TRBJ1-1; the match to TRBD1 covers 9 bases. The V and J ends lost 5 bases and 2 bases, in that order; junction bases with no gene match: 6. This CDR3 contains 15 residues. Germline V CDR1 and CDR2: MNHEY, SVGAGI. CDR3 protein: CASSATGQGNTEAFF. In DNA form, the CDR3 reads TGTGCCAGCAGTGCTACGGGACAGGGAAACACTGAAGCTTTCTTT.

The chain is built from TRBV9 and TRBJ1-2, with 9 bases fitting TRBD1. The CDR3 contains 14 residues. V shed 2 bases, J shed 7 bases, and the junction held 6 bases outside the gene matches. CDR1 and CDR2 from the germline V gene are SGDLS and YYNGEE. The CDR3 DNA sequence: TGTGCCAGCAGCGTCGAGGACAGGGGTTTTGGCTACACCTTC. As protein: CASSVEDRGFGYTF.

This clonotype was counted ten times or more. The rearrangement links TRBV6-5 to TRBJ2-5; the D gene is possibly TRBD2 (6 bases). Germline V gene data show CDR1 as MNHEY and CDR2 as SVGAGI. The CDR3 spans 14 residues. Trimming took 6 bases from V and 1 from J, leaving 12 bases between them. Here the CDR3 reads CASSLLGGQETQYF. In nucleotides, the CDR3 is TGTGCCAGCAGCCTTCTGGGGGGCCAAGAGACCCAGTACTTC.

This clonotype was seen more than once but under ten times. As DNA, the CDR3 is TGTGCCAGCAGCCAAGTCCGGGGTTACACAGATACGCAGTATTTT. The encoded protein is CASSQVRGYTDTQYF. The chain has TRBV3-1 and TRBJ2-3; D possibly corresponds to TRBD2 (5 bases). Trimming pared 1 base from V and 2 bases from J, leaving 10 bases between. The CDR3 loop spans 15 amino acids. Germline V gives CDR1 LGHDT, CDR2 YNNKEL (reference sequence).

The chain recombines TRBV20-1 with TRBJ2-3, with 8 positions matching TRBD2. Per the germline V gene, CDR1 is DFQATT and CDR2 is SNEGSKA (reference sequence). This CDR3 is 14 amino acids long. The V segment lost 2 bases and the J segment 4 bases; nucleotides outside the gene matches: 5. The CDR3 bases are TGCAGTGCTAGAAGGACTAGCCTTCCAGATACGCAGTATTTT. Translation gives CSARRTSLPDTQYF.